The clone carrying this T cell receptor beta chain was picked up one time. Its target is not known. The source of the sample is a study of CD4 T cells in relation to SARS-CoV-2 and coronaviruses. Unexposed donor CD4+ T cells date from about 2010-2018, before the COVID-19 pandemic. Isolation of CD4+ T cells took place after about 10 days in culture. Data came from immunoSEQ multiplex PCR; TCRdb stores just in-frame clones and leaves some out. This sample has more than 15,000 clones, with around 76% found just once. Germline CDR1 is SGHRS and CDR2 is YFSETQ. CDR3 length: 16 amino acids. Trimming took 4 bases from V and 4 from J, leaving 21 bases between them.

The chain uses TRBV5-1 and TRBJ2-7; tentative D call: TRBD2 (6 bases). The sequence was obtained from a human donor in good health. Sequenced input: CD4+ T cells from PBMCs, cultured in vitro. Here the CDR3 reads CASSTGAAGVSYEQYF. CDR3 nucleotides: TGCGCCAGCAGCACCGGGGCAGCGGGTGTAAGTTACGAGCAGTACTTC.